A selection of T cell receptor beta chains follows, all from one sample in a study of human T cells and chemical hapten exposure. TCRdb passed the RACE reads through MiXCR, listing each CDR3 protein once. The table has some 71,000 distinct CDR3 sequences, approximately 12% seen once. The sample in question was whole blood, obtained in connection with sensitization to the hapten diphenylcyclopropenone (DPC). The receptor source for this set is a woman in her 50s with alopecia areata. Some clones in this sample may be carry-over from other donors' samples. Each CDR3 is given with its conserved first and last residue. The D gene is left open where the match is weak. Clone size is given for some rows only: seen once, a few or many times, or a class if the clone is expanded.

CDR3 DNA	CDR3 protein	J gene	clone size	V gene	D gene
TGTGCCAGCTCACCAGGACAGGGAAACCTCTACGAGCAGTACTTC	CASSPGQGNLYEQYF	TRBJ2-7	NA	TRBV18	TRBD1
TGTGCCAGCAGCCTAGACGGGTTTGGCTACACCTTC	CASSLDGFGYTF	TRBJ1-2	many	TRBV7-9	NA
TGCGCCAGCAGTATGGAGGTCGGTGAAGCTTTCTTT	CASSMEVGEAFF	TRBJ1-1	few	TRBV4-3	NA
TGTGCCAGCAGCTTAGGGCAGGGAGATAATTCACCCCTCCACTTT	CASSLGQGDNSPLHF	TRBJ1-6	NA	TRBV7-6	NA
TGTGCCAGCAGTTTGGGGACACAAGAGCAGTACTTC	CASSLGTQEQYF	TRBJ2-7	many	TRBV12-3/TRBV12-4	NA
TGTGCCAGCAGTTACGGGCACGATCAGCCCCAGCATTTT	CASSYGHDQPQHF	TRBJ1-5	NA	TRBV28	NA
TGTGCCAGCAGCCCCCGGGGACGGAGTGCTAGCACAGATACGCAGTATTTT	CASSPRGRSASTDTQYF	TRBJ2-3	NA	TRBV11-3	NA
TGTGCCAGCAGTTTGCAGTTGGGGGATCCCCAGCATTTT	CASSLQLGDPQHF	TRBJ1-5	once	TRBV12-3/TRBV12-4	NA
TGTGCCAGCAGTTACGGGGGGTCGAACACTGAAGCTTTCTTT	CASSYGGSNTEAFF	TRBJ1-1	few	TRBV6-6	NA
TGTGCCAGCAGCCCCCAAACAGGGAACTATGGCTACACCTTC	CASSPQTGNYGYTF	TRBJ1-2	many	TRBV12-3/TRBV12-4	NA
TGTGCCAGCAGCACAGGGATTGGGAGTTCACCCCTCCACTTT	CASSTGIGSSPLHF	TRBJ1-6	NA	TRBV6-2/TRBV6-3	NA
TGTGCCAGCAGCTCCCCCAGGGCAGAAGAAAAACTGTTTTTT	CASSSPRAEEKLFF	TRBJ1-4	NA	TRBV3-1	NA
TGTGCCAGCACCGACGGGACACTTTACAATGAGCAGTTCTTC	CASTDGTLYNEQFF	TRBJ2-1	many	TRBV6-5	NA
TGTGCCAGCTCACCATCCCAGGGATTCGGTGAAGCTTTCTTT	CASSPSQGFGEAFF	TRBJ1-1	many	TRBV18	NA
TGTGCTAGCAGCCCCCTGGCGGGACAGGGGTTGACTGAAGCTTTCTTT	CASSPLAGQGLTEAFF	TRBJ1-1	many	TRBV7-7	TRBD1
TGTGCCAGCAGGAGTAGTTATCTGAACACCGGGGAGCTGTTTTTT	CASRSSYLNTGELFF	TRBJ2-2	many	TRBV6-2/TRBV6-3	NA
TGTGCCACCAGCAGTAGAACTAGCGGGAGCTCCTACGAGCAGTACTTC	CATSSRTSGSSYEQYF	TRBJ2-7	NA	TRBV15	TRBD2
TGTGCCAGCAGCCGAAGGGGGCGGGGGGCGCGGGACACTGAAGCTTTCTTT	CASSRRGRGARDTEAFF	TRBJ1-1	many	TRBV7-8	TRBD1
TGTGCCAGCAGGCCGGACAGGATGAACACTGAAGCTTTCTTT	CASRPDRMNTEAFF	TRBJ1-1	many	TRBV28	TRBD1
TGTGCCAGCAGCCAACTGGTCCCTGGCTACACCTTC	CASSQLVPGYTF	TRBJ1-2	NA	TRBV7-2	NA
TGTGCCAGCAGACTACTATCCGGGACAGATAGCGAGCAGTACTTC	CASRLLSGTDSEQYF	TRBJ2-7	NA	TRBV27	TRBD1
TGTGCCCCTCATCCCCCAGAGTCTCCAGATACGCAGTATTTT	CAPHPPESPDTQYF	TRBJ2-3	NA	TRBV24-1	NA
TGTGCCAGCAGTTTCAATTTGCGAGGCGAGCAGTACTTC	CASSFNLRGEQYF	TRBJ2-7	many	TRBV27	NA
TGTGCCAGCAGTTCCGGGACGGGGAACTATGGCTACACCTTC	CASSSGTGNYGYTF	TRBJ1-2	few	TRBV6-2/TRBV6-3	NA
TGTGCCAGCAGCTTAGGTACGGGCACTGAAGCTTTCTTT	CASSLGTGTEAFF	TRBJ1-1	many	TRBV7-2	NA
TGTGCCAGCAGTTACTCGCGGGGCTATTCATCTGAAGAGACCCAGTACTTC	CASSYSRGYSSEETQYF	TRBJ2-5	NA	TRBV6-2/TRBV6-3	NA
TGTGCCAGCAGCCAGGGCCAAGCCAAAAACATTCAGTACTTC	CASSQGQAKNIQYF	TRBJ2-4	few	TRBV7-9	NA
TGCAGTGCTACTCGGGGGGCTCTCACTCCCCAAGAGACCCAGTACTTC	CSATRGALTPQETQYF	TRBJ2-5	many	TRBV20-1	NA
TGTGCCAGCAGGGTCTCCTATAATTCACCCCTCCACTTT	CASRVSYNSPLHF	TRBJ1-6	many	TRBV2	NA
TGTGCCACCAGCAGCGGGCCTCCGAGTGAAGCTTTCTTT	CATSSGPPSEAFF	TRBJ1-1	many	TRBV15	NA
TGTGCCAGCGAACGACTAGCGGGAGTGGATACGCAGTATTTT	CASERLAGVDTQYF	TRBJ2-3	few	TRBV7-8	TRBD2
TGTGCCAGCAGCTTCAGCCAAGAGACCCAGTACTTC	CASSFSQETQYF	TRBJ2-5	many	TRBV7-2	NA
TGTGCCAGCAGCCAGGGTTTGGGTCAGCCCCAGCATTTT	CASSQGLGQPQHF	TRBJ1-5	many	TRBV3-1	NA
TGTGCCAGCAGCTCCGACAGGGCCGATACGCAGTATTTT	CASSSDRADTQYF	TRBJ2-3	NA	TRBV11-2	TRBD1
TGCGCCAGCCAACCCGCCGAGGCGGTCTCCGAGCAGTACTTC	CASQPAEAVSEQYF	TRBJ2-7	few	TRBV5-1	NA
TGTGCCAGCAGCCCGACAACCCCGGGCAATGAGCAGTTCTTC	CASSPTTPGNEQFF	TRBJ2-1	NA	TRBV3-1	NA
TGCGCCAGCAGTGAGTCGGAGGGTACTGAGCAGTTCTTC	CASSESEGTEQFF	TRBJ2-1	many	TRBV10-2	NA
TGCAGTGCTGGAGCGGGCAGGGTCAATCAGCCCCAGCATTTT	CSAGAGRVNQPQHF	TRBJ1-5	few	TRBV20-1	NA
TGTGCCAGCAGTTACCCGGGACAGAAGAACGAGCAGTACTTC	CASSYPGQKNEQYF	TRBJ2-7	few	TRBV6-2/TRBV6-3	TRBD1
TGTGCCAGCTCACAGGTGAACACTGAAGCTTTCTTT	CASSQVNTEAFF	TRBJ1-1	many	TRBV18	NA
TGTGCCAGCACCCAAATAGCGGGGGAAGGTTCGGATACGCAGTATTTT	CASTQIAGEGSDTQYF	TRBJ2-3	NA	TRBV6-2/TRBV6-3	TRBD2
TGTGCCAGCCGGAGCAGGGGGCCGTCTCAGCCCCAGCATTTT	CASRSRGPSQPQHF	TRBJ1-5	NA	TRBV6-2/TRBV6-3	TRBD1
TGCAGTGCCCCCCTTCCTCGACAGTCGAACACTGAAGCTTTCTTT	CSAPLPRQSNTEAFF	TRBJ1-1	NA	TRBV20-1	NA
TGTGCCAGCAGCATGGGGGACAGGGTCTCCGGCTACACCTTC	CASSMGDRVSGYTF	TRBJ1-2	many	TRBV7-9	TRBD1
TGTGCCAGCTCCCGGGGGGGAAGATTTCGCACAGATACGCAGTATTTT	CASSRGGRFRTDTQYF	TRBJ2-3	many	TRBV5-6	TRBD2
TGTGCCAGCAGCGTACCCCAGGCAGGGGTCAATGAGCAGTTCTTC	CASSVPQAGVNEQFF	TRBJ2-1	NA	TRBV9	NA
TGTGCCAGCAGCGTAGGAGGAGGGCGGCATACGCAGTATTTT	CASSVGGGRHTQYF	TRBJ2-3	NA	TRBV9	NA